This T cell receptor (beta chain) originates from a study of blood T cell repertoires in COVID-19. About the research overall: Sites in the United States, Italy and Spain provided acute and convalescent COVID-19 samples.

As regards this clone: Other nucleotide sequences in the sample specify the same CDR3.

Trimming pared 3 bases from V and 4 bases from J, leaving 12 bases between. The CDR3 runs to 14 residues. Germline-derived CDR1 and CDR2 are MDHEN and SYDVKM. As processed by the authors: Quantification of nucleated cells was approximated via reference gene primer amplification. Assay: immunoSEQ multiplex PCR; the TCRdb copy retains only in-frame clones and omits some. The D gene and trimming were derived from the DNA, and the V and J assignments and clone size from that table. The sample holds 250,000 to 350,000 clones, roughly 88% seen once. The sequence came from a woman in her forties or fifties with acute or convalescent COVID-19. V and J are TRBV28 and TRBJ1-2, with a weak D call TRBD1 (5 bases). Sequencing input: peripheral blood. CDR3 in amino acids: CASSFGGSGYGYTF. For the CDR3, the DNA is TGTGCCAGCAGTTTCGGGGGTTCAGGCTATGGCTACACCTTC.